The clone carrying this T cell receptor (beta chain) was recorded a few times. The antigen remains undetermined. V dropped 5 bases and J dropped 7 bases, with 14 bases sitting between them. The CDR3 is made up of 14 amino acids. Constant-segment primers served in 5'RACE that generated TCR alpha and TCR beta cDNA libraries bearing sample barcodes and UMIs. TCRdb called the 5' RACE reads again in MiXCR, with one record for every CDR3 protein. The sample contains around 450,000 distinct CDR3 sequences, 20% to 25% of which appear only once. The sample comes from a study of T-cell memory formation after mild COVID-19. Points from the study as a whole: Clones that shrank (day 15 to 85) were balanced CD4/CD8, whereas later expanders leaned CD4+. CD4+ clones that contracted lay mainly in CM and EM; CD8+ ones lay in EMRA. In second-wave clones peaking day 37, SARS-CoV-2 specificity remained unconfirmed.

The chain has TRBV12-3 or TRBV12-4 and TRBJ2-2; D call uncertain. Sequencing was carried out using PBMCs or a T cell subset sorted from them (not recorded which). The sequence was collected from an adult woman who had mild COVID-19 (a few samples of this study predate the infection). Cell type and time point are not known. The DNA of the CDR3 is TGTGCCAGCAGTGACCCCGACTCGGGCGGGGAGCTGTTTTTT. Its translation is CASSDPDSGGELFF.